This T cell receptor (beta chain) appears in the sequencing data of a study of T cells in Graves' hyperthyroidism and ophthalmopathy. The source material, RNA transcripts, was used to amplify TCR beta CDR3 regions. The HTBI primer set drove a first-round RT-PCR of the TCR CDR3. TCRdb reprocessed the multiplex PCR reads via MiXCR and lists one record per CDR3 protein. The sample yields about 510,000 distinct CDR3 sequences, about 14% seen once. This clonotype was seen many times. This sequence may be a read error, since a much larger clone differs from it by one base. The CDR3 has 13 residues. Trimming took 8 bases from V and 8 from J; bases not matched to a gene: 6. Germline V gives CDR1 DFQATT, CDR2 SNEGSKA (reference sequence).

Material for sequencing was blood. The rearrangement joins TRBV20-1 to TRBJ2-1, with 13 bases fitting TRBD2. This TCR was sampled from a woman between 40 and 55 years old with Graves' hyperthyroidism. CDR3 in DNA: TGCAGTACACGGACTAGCGGGAGTTATGAGCAGTTCTTC. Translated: CSTRTSGSYEQFF.